The 9 T cell receptor beta chains reported below all come from one sample, sequenced in a study of cytomegalovirus exposure and HLA in healthy donors. With 60 Vbeta and 13 Jbeta primers, the PCR was carried out. Some clones are missing from TCRdb's copy, which holds only in-frame ones; the method was immunoSEQ multiplex PCR. The sample shows roughly 130,000 clones, more than 80% of them seen only once. Sequences were obtained from PBMCs. These receptors all stem from a man aged 40-50 years in good health and CMV-seronegative.

The rearrangement uses TRBV6-5 and TRBJ1-2, with D maybe TRBD1 (5 bases). Germline CDR1 and CDR2: MNHEY and SVGAGI. V was pared by 7 bases and J by 6 bases, with 18 bases between. This CDR3 comprises 14 residues. CDR3 loop: CASKADAGLDGYTF. CDR3 bases: TGTGCCAGCAAAGCCGACGCAGGGTTAGATGGCTACACCTTC.

The chain uses TRBV9 and TRBJ1-4; 12 bases are shared with TRBD1. The CDR3 length is 17 residues. J gave up 8 bases and V 0 bases, and 8 bases lay outside the gene matches. Germline loops: CDR1 SGDLS, CDR2 YYNGEE. The CDR3 nucleotides are TGTGCCAGCAGCGTAGGGGACAGGGGGCTTCCGGAAGAAAAACTGTTTTTT. As protein: CASSVGDRGLPEEKLFF.

The V call is TRBV19, the J call TRBJ2-5; 8 nucleotides align to TRBD1. The CDR3 spans 15 residues. Germline V CDR1 and CDR2: LNHDA, SQIVND (reference sequence). Trimming at V came to 0 bases and at J to 7 bases, leaving 7 bases not matched to a gene. This CDR3 is CASSIEGTGRATQYF. CDR3 DNA sequence: TGTGCCAGTAGTATAGAAGGGACAGGACGGGCGACCCAGTACTTC.

The chain has TRBV28 and TRBJ1-1; D is ambiguous. The CDR3 covers 12 residues. V lost 2 bases, J lost 6 bases, and 7 bases lay in between. Germline V gene data show CDR1 as MDHEN and CDR2 as SYDVKM. The DNA for the CDR3 is TGTGCCAGCAGTTTAGGGAGAGCTGAAGCTTTCTTT. This gives the protein CASSLGRAEAFF.

V and J are TRBV7-7 and TRBJ2-5; a weak D match, TRBD1 (5 bases). Trimming took off 5 bases at V and 3 bases at J, with 13 bases between the two ends. This CDR3 contains 14 residues. CDR1 and CDR2 (germline): SSHAT, FNYEAQ (reference sequence). The chain's CDR3 is CASSPRGREETQYF. Written as DNA, the CDR3 is TGTGCCAGCAGCCCAAGGGGCAGGGAAGAGACCCAGTACTTC.

In its sample, this clone was seen a few times. V and J are TRBV4-1 and TRBJ2-1; TRBD1 aligns across 7 bases. Germline V gene lookup returns CDR1 MGHRA and CDR2 YSYEKL. V lost 5 bases to trimming and J lost 4 bases; unmatched junction nucleotides: 11. The CDR3 has 16 residues. Written as DNA, the CDR3 is TGCGCCAGCAGCAGCCCGGGACAGAGGGTTTACAATGAGCAGTTCTTC. It codes for CASSSPGQRVYNEQFF.

The gene calls are TRBV5-1 and TRBJ2-2; 8 bases are shared with TRBD1. Germline V gene lookup returns CDR1 SGHRS and CDR2 YFSETQ. The CDR3 has 15 amino acids. V was pared by 5 bases and J by 1 base, with 4 bases of the junction left unmatched. The CDR3 loop is CASRDRGQNTGELFF. In DNA, the CDR3 is TGCGCCAGCAGAGACAGGGGTCAGAACACCGGGGAGCTGTTTTTT.

This chain links TRBV5-1 with TRBJ2-3; 12 bases line up with TRBD1. CDR1 SGHRS and CDR2 YFSETQ come from the germline V gene. J lost 11 bases, V lost 1 base, and 8 bases had no gene match. CDR3 length: 15 residues. CDR3 loop: CASSLPGQGARGQYF. CDR3 nucleotide sequence: TGCGCCAGCAGCTTGCCGGGACAGGGGGCTCGGGGGCAGTATTTT.

This clone was counted a single time. The rearrangement joins TRBV6-5 to TRBJ1-2; TRBD1 agrees at 7 bases. The CDR3 extends over 13 amino acids. J lost 3 bases, V lost 2 bases, and 0 bases had no gene match. Germline V gene data show CDR1 as MNHEY and CDR2 as SVGAGI. The CDR3 coding sequence is TGTGCCAGCAGTTACGACAGGGACTATGGCTACACCTTC. This gives the protein CASSYDRDYGYTF.